One and the same sample provided the 4 T cell receptor beta chains below, sequenced in a study of blood T cell repertoires in COVID-19 (dated by TCRdb to about 2020). The protocol used for the library was the immunoSEQ multiplex PCR assay. Sourced from immuneACCESS, this table was stored by TCRdb with only in-frame sequences that have V and J called. A share of the clones is absent; for the studies checked, an unresolved V gene accounts for under half, and the remainder has no known explanation. The sample table lists 100,000 to 150,000 clones, 90% of them with a count of one. 3.8% of the sample belongs to the ten largest clones. What was sequenced was peripheral blood. Receptors were obtained from a woman in her fifties or sixties with COVID-19, enrolled during active disease.

The chain joins TRBV6-6 to TRBJ2-7; possible D gene TRBD1, 5 bases. V was pared by 0 bases and J by 0 bases, with 6 bases between. CDR3 length: 14 residues. Germline V gene sequence: CDR1 MNHNY, CDR2 SVGAGI (reference sequence). The CDR3 protein is CASSYSTVSYEQYF. CDR3 sequence (DNA): TGTGCCAGCAGTTACTCGACAGTCTCCTACGAGCAGTACTTC.

The rearrangement uses TRBV7-2 and TRBJ1-5; D call uncertain. Germline loops: CDR1 SGHTA, CDR2 FQGNSA. V was pared by 2 bases and J by 0 bases, with 8 bases between. This CDR3 has 15 amino acids. This CDR3 reads CASSLQSLSNQPQHF. The DNA of the CDR3 is TGTGCCAGCAGCTTACAATCACTTAGCAATCAGCCCCAGCATTTT.

CDR3 DNA sequence: TGTGCCAGCAGTGGGCGGACAGGGGATCCTTACTATGGCTACACCTTC. It translates to CASSGRTGDPYYGYTF. The genes are TRBV6-2 or TRBV6-3 and TRBJ1-2, with TRBD1 identical over 9 bases. CDR1 and CDR2 from the germline V gene are MNHEY and SVGEGT. The CDR3 has 16 amino acids. Unmatched junction bases numbered 10, after V lost 5 bases and J lost 3 bases.

The chain is built from TRBV19 and TRBJ1-5; weak D call: TRBD1 (5 bases). CDR3 length equals 14 residues. V was clipped by 3 bases and J by 7 bases, with 13 bases between them. The germline V gene has CDR1 LNHDA and CDR2 SQIVND (reference sequence). In nucleotides, the CDR3 is TGTGCCAGTAGTATGGACATCGCGGCCCAGCCCCAGCATTTT. Its protein is CASSMDIAAQPQHF.